This T cell receptor beta chain came from a study of T cell responses to AZD1222 COVID-19 vaccine listed by TCRdb under 2021. In the study overall: AZD1222 recipients whose second dose came at about 4 weeks and those whose second dose came at about 12 weeks were combined into one group, since spike-specific TCR depth and breadth did not differ between the two schedules. TCR sequencing covered 233 trial participants: 207 given two doses of AZD1222 and 26 given two doses of MenACWY control vaccine. Trial participants were enrolled by age into subgroups of 18-55, 56-69 and 70-plus years, and around 150, 29 and 61 TCR-sequenced participants, respectively, were included in these subgroups.

Regarding this clone: Its antigen remains unidentified. It has no much larger one-base neighbor in the sample; base qualities were not kept.

This sample's time point label indicates: baseline before first vaccination. The vaccinee samples were drawn from two UK trials, COV001 and COV002, one of which was a single-blind randomized controlled phase 2/3 trial testing AZD1222 (ChAdOx1 nCoV-19) in healthy adults. For TCRbeta chain sequencing, PBMC samples from trial participants were taken at day 0 and at day 28 after the second dose. Overall study results and their limits: The whole spike protein was spanned by vaccine-associated CD4 TCRs, and dominant responses were seen in regions 160-218 and 743-854. Participants were mostly white British, with more females than males. The authors suggested clonal diversity may have been underestimated. Reportedly, close to half of the unique spike-specific TCRs recognized epitopes lying outside the regions that are mutated in the B.1.351 and B.1.1.7 variants. Because no samples from the day 14 peak response were available, repertoires could be characterized only after the peak T cell response. Conclusions about previously exposed vaccinees are limited, since just a handful of AZD1222 recipients were seropositive for SARS-CoV-2 at baseline. Spike-specific TCR breadth and depth rose significantly after two AZD1222 doses compared with day 0 and with MenACWY recipients. In the small 56-69-year group, the increase in depth fell short of significance, most likely because of low power.

The CDR3 holds 16 amino acids from the cysteine to the phenylalanine. Just CDR3 DNA is preserved here, 48 bases in frame from base 1. The germline V gene yields MGHRA for CDR1 and YSYEKL for CDR2. V gives up 0 bases and J gives up 4 bases, and the segment between their germline ends measures 15 bases. The CDR3 regions of human TCRbeta chains were analyzed by immunosequencing. The paper's data handling went like this. Repertoire TCRs were matched against a reference library of SARS-CoV-2-specific TCRs generated with the MIRA antigen-specificity platform. Breadth was defined as the fraction of unique TCRs that were SARS-CoV-2-associated, and depth was defined as the fraction of total T cells that were SARS-CoV-2-associated. Each spike-specific TCR was assigned to its reactive spike region and to a CD4 or CD8 class using the MIRA data. Log10-transformed breadth and depth values were compared by one-way ANOVA with Sidak's multiple comparisons tests. Here the immuneACCESS table is served through TCRdb, limited to in-frame sequences with V and J called. Missing clones are a known gap in these copies; in checked studies unresolved V genes cover under half, and the rest lacks a known reason. That table supplies the V and J calls and clone size; D and trimming were determined from the DNA. This sample holds about 140,000 clones; less than 95% were observed only once. Around 3.5% of the sample goes to the ten largest clones.

The source was peripheral blood, collected on day 0 of AZD1222 vaccination. This TCR derives from an adult in good health. The V and J segments used are TRBV4-1 and TRBJ1-2; the D gene identity is not certain. The CDR3 reads CASSQESGGGSYGYTF. The DNA reads TGCGCCAGCAGCCAAGAGTCAGGCGGAGGTAGCTATGGCTACACCTTC.